The 31 T cell receptor beta chains listed next were all sequenced from one sample in a study of blood T cells in healthy people across ages (dated by TCRdb to the mid-2010s). The library was obtained by 5' RACE. TCRdb shows the sequencer as Illumina HiSeq 2500. A second PCR of roughly 7 to 11 cycles was performed with a sample-barcoded 5' primer and a J-beta primer mix. The raw public reads went through TCRdb reprocessing: fastp at Q25, MiXCR clone calling, in-frame beta chains kept. Duplicate CDR3 protein sequences are folded into a single record with the most common DNA and genes. The sample yields 850,000 to 1,000,000 distinct CDR3 sequences; roughly 43% were counted once. The ten largest clones take up roughly 12% of the sample. The source material was blood. These receptors were obtained from a man younger than 40 in good health.

V and J are TRBV7-8 and TRBJ2-1, with D perhaps matching TRBD1 (6 bases). The better agreement between TRBJ2-7 and the DNA end casts doubt on the J call. Germline V gene data show CDR1 as SGHVS and CDR2 as FQNEAQ. There are 15 residues in the CDR3. CDR3 nucleotides: TGTGCCAGCAGCCTCGGGACACAGGCCAGGAATGAGCAGTACTTC. Translating it yields CASSLGTQARNEQYF.

This chain links TRBV7-2 with TRBJ2-7; no reliable D call. V lost 1 base and J lost 0, with 10 bases in between. There are 15 residues in the CDR3. CDR1 SGHTA and CDR2 FQGNSA come from the germline V gene. The CDR3 bases are TGTGCCAGCAGCTTAGGGGTAGGATACTCCTACGAGCAGTACTTC. Protein: CASSLGVGYSYEQYF.

The gene calls are TRBV7-9 and TRBJ2-3, with TRBD2 as a possible D gene (6 bases). The CDR3 covers 17 residues. Germline V gives CDR1 SEHNR, CDR2 FQNEAQ (reference sequence). V was cut by 1 base and J by 0 bases, with 14 bases left in between. The CDR3 sequence is CASSLGSRGSSTDTQYF. The CDR3 DNA reads TGTGCCAGCAGCTTAGGTTCGCGGGGCTCTAGCACAGATACGCAGTATTTT.

This clonotype was detected a few times. The V gene is TRBV2, the J gene TRBJ2-7, with D possibly matching TRBD1 (6 bases). V lost 3 bases and J 5 bases, leaving 11 bases between the germline ends. Germline V gene sequence: CDR1 SNHLY, CDR2 FYNNEI. The CDR3 is 13 amino acids. The CDR3 DNA reads TGTGCCAGCAGTGATCACAGGGACCACGAGCAGTACTTC. Protein product: CASSDHRDHEQYF. The entire variable domain, with the rest obtained from reference TRBV2 and TRBJ2-7, is as follows: EPEVTQTPSHQVTQMGQEVILRCVPISNHLYFYWYRQILGQKVEFLVSFYNNEISEKSEIFDDQFSVERPDGSNFTLKIRSTKLEDSAMYFCASSDHRDHEQYFGPGTRLTVT.

This clonotype was detected only a few times. The chain links TRBV5-1 to TRBJ1-1; D is unresolved. Germline V gene data show CDR1 as SGHRS and CDR2 as YFSETQ. CDR3 length: 14 amino acids. V dropped 2 bases and J dropped 2 bases, with 10 bases sitting between them. DNA for the CDR3: TGCGCCAGCAGCTTATGGGAGCTTAACACTGAAGCTTTCTTT. Translated: CASSLWELNTEAFF.

This clonotype has more than one count but fewer than ten. The chain joins TRBV27 to TRBJ2-6; TRBD2 is a possible D gene (5 bases). Trimming pared 3 bases from V and 1 base from J, leaving 7 bases between. The V gene's germline CDR1 is MNHEY and CDR2 SMNVEV (reference sequence). The CDR3 is 15 amino acids. This CDR3 reads CASSFRGSGANVLTF. CDR3 sequence (DNA): TGTGCCAGCAGTTTTAGAGGGTCTGGGGCCAACGTCCTGACTTTC.

The chain combines TRBV3-1 with TRBJ1-2, with D unclear. This CDR3 comprises 14 residues. V was shortened by 4 bases and J by 4 bases, with 13 bases between the two germline ends. Germline V lookup: CDR1 LGHDT, CDR2 YNNKEL (reference sequence). The CDR3 is CASSPPGVGYGYTF. The CDR3 DNA reads TGTGCCAGCAGCCCACCCGGGGTAGGCTATGGCTACACCTTC.

The chain recombines TRBV10-3 with TRBJ2-7, with 11 bases aligning to TRBD2. From germline, CDR1 is ENHRY and CDR2 SYGVKD. This CDR3 region has 14 residues. V gave up 6 bases and J gave up 5 bases; unmatched junction bases: 6. The CDR3 spells CAIRLAGEVNEQYF. The CDR3 DNA sequence: TGTGCCATCAGACTAGCGGGGGAGGTAAACGAGCAGTACTTC.

This clonotype was observed a handful of times. The chain recombines TRBV10-3 with TRBJ2-1; 8 bases agree with TRBD2. The CDR3 loop spans 14 amino acids. The V gene's germline CDR1 is ENHRY and CDR2 SYGVKD. J gave up 7 bases and V 6 bases, and 8 bases lay outside the gene matches. CDR3 nucleotide sequence: TGTGCCATCAGGCCCGGGGGGGGCCTAAATGAGCAGTTCTTC. Translated, it gives CAIRPGGGLNEQFF.

The genes are TRBV11-1 and TRBJ2-5; D unclear. The germline V gene has CDR1 SGHAT and CDR2 FQDESV (reference sequence). This CDR3 comprises 13 residues. V lost 3 bases, J lost 2 bases, and 7 bases lay in between. The CDR3: CASSFDLQETQYF. The CDR3 DNA sequence: TGTGCCAGCAGCTTCGACCTACAAGAGACCCAGTACTTC.

CDR3 sequence (DNA): TGTGCCAGCAGCGCAGCGGGGGGGCGTAGCACAGATACGCAGTATTTT. Its translation is CASSAAGGRSTDTQYF. The genes are TRBV7-2 and TRBJ2-3; 10 bases map to TRBD2. This CDR3 spans 16 amino acids. Losses at the gene ends were 5 bases for V and 0 bases for J; bases not matched to a gene: 5. CDR1 and CDR2 (germline): SGHTA, FQGNSA.

This clonotype has only a few counts. This chain joins TRBV7-2 and TRBJ2-5; TRBD2 matches 10 bases. This CDR3 has 16 residues. Unmatched junction bases numbered 12, after V lost 5 bases and J lost 6 bases. The germline V gene has CDR1 SGHTA and CDR2 FQGNSA. CDR3 residues: CASSLSGGARLKTQYF. CDR3 nucleotide sequence: TGTGCCAGCAGCCTGAGCGGGGGGGCCAGGTTAAAGACCCAGTACTTC.

This chain joins TRBV12-3 or TRBV12-4 and TRBJ1-3, with D uncertain. The CDR3 spans 14 residues. Trimming stripped 6 bases from V and 3 bases from J, with 12 bases between. The CDR3: CASRAFTNGNTIYF. CDR3 nucleotides: TGTGCCAGCAGGGCCTTCACGAATGGAAACACCATATATTTT.

The chain links TRBV29-1 to TRBJ2-1; possibly TRBD2 for D (5 bases). The CDR3 loop spans 10 amino acids. The V end lost 8 bases, the J end lost 7 bases, and 9 bases lay between the germline ends. Germline V CDR1 and CDR2: SQVTM, ANQGSEA. The CDR3 reads CSLRENEQFF. CDR3 bases: TGCAGCCTCCGGGAAAATGAGCAGTTCTTC.

In this sample, this clonotype turned up a few times. This chain joins TRBV7-2 and TRBJ2-7, with 8 bases lining up with TRBD1. Germline assignment: CDR1 SGHTA and CDR2 FQGNSA. The CDR3 extends over 14 amino acids. The ends lost 1 base at V and 5 bases at J; junction bases unmatched: 4. Here the CDR3 DNA reads TGTGCCAGCAGCTTAGACAGGGGGTCAAACGAGCAGTACTTC. Translating gives CASSLDRGSNEQYF. Variable domain in full (rest from reference TRBV7-2 and TRBJ2-7): GAGVSQSPSNKVTEKGKDVELRCDPISGHTALYWYRQSLGQGLEFLIYFQGNSAPDKSGLPSDRFSAERTGGSVSTLTIQRTQQEDSAVYLCASSLDRGSNEQYFGPGTRLTVT.

A few counts support this clonotype. The chain couples TRBV6-2 or TRBV6-3 to TRBJ2-7; D gene uncertain. V dropped 5 bases and J dropped 5 bases, with 13 bases sitting between them. CDR1 and CDR2 from the germline V gene are MNHEY and SVGEGT. This CDR3 comprises 13 residues. The CDR3 nucleotides are TGTGCCAGCAGTGACCCCCCGGGCCACGAGCAGTACTTC. Protein: CASSDPPGHEQYF.

This clonotype was counted ten times or more. The chain links TRBV12-3 or TRBV12-4 to TRBJ1-1; D not resolved. Between the trimmed V and J ends, which lost 5 bases and 3 bases, there was a span of 13 bases. The length of the CDR3 is 14 residues. The chain's CDR3 is CASSPPLRDTEAFF. CDR3 in DNA: TGTGCCAGCAGTCCACCCCTCCGGGACACTGAAGCTTTCTTT.

The rearrangement links TRBV28 to TRBJ2-7; 11 bases align to TRBD1. After removal of 6 bases from V and 2 bases from J, the junction contained 9 bases not matched to a gene. The CDR3 is 16 residues long. Germline lookup yields CDR1 MDHEN and CDR2 SYDVKM. CDR3 DNA sequence: TGTGCCAGCAGAAGCCCCGGGACAGGGGGAACCTACGAGCAGTACTTC. Amino acids: CASRSPGTGGTYEQYF.

This clonotype has more than one count but fewer than ten. J is TRBJ2-3 and V is TRBV12-3 or TRBV12-4; 8 nucleotides match TRBD2. This CDR3 is 14 amino acids long. V shed 6 bases, J shed 3 bases, and the junction held 5 bases outside the gene matches. Here the CDR3 DNA reads TGTGCCAGCAGGACCGGACTAGCTACAGATACGCAGTATTTT. Protein sequence: CASRTGLATDTQYF.

The chain joins TRBV5-1 to TRBJ2-2, with 9 positions matching TRBD1. J gave up 4 bases and V 4 bases, and 8 bases lay outside the gene matches. The CDR3 has 16 residues. The germline V gene has CDR1 SGHRS and CDR2 YFSETQ. The CDR3 loop is CASSQTGGMGTGELFF. The CDR3 DNA reads TGCGCCAGCAGCCAGACAGGGGGAATGGGCACCGGGGAGCTGTTTTTT.

CDR3 region: CASKSRTGTDTQYF. Here the CDR3 DNA reads TGTGCCAGCAAATCCAGGACAGGGACAGATACGCAGTATTTT. The chain couples TRBV2 to TRBJ2-3, with 8 bases matching TRBD1. This CDR3 region has 14 residues. The trim removed 7 bases at V and 3 bases at J, leaving 6 bases unmatched. From germline, CDR1 is SNHLY and CDR2 FYNNEI.

The chain couples TRBV3-1 to TRBJ1-2; unclear D gene. CDR1 and CDR2 (germline): LGHDT, YNNKEL (reference sequence). V was clipped by 1 base and J by 0 bases, with 12 bases between them. The length of the CDR3 is 16 residues. CDR3 residues: CASSQVGWTSNYGYTF. The CDR3 DNA reads as TGTGCCAGCAGCCAAGTAGGATGGACTTCTAACTATGGCTACACCTTC.

The chain combines TRBV7-2 with TRBJ2-7; no clear D gene. The V and J ends lost 0 bases and 2 bases respectively, with 5 bases between them. CDR3 size: 13 residues. Germline assignment: CDR1 SGHTA and CDR2 FQGNSA. This chain's CDR3 is CASSLADTYEQYF. As DNA, the CDR3 is TGTGCCAGCAGCTTAGCAGATACCTACGAGCAGTACTTC.

V and J are TRBV5-8 and TRBJ2-3; D might be TRBD2 (6 bases). The CDR3 contains 12 residues. Between the trimmed V and J ends, which lost 7 bases and 12 bases, there was a span of 18 bases. Germline V gene sequence: CDR1 SGHTS, CDR2 YDEGEE. In DNA form, the CDR3 reads TGTGCCAGCTGTTCGCCCGGGAGTCCTCAGTATTTT. This encodes CASCSPGSPQYF.

This clonotype has only a few counts. The chain combines TRBV20-1 with TRBJ2-3; D not certain. CDR3 length: 13 amino acids. The V gene lost 3 bases and the J gene lost 0 bases, with 7 bases spanning the gap. Germline CDR1 DFQATT, CDR2 SNEGSKA (reference sequence). The CDR3 region is CSARPLSTDTQYF. Written as DNA, the CDR3 is TGCAGTGCTAGGCCGCTAAGCACAGATACGCAGTATTTT.

In its sample, this clonotype was seen a few times. The rearrangement links TRBV18 to TRBJ2-6, with TRBD1 identical over 8 bases. Germline CDR1 is KGHSH and CDR2 is LQKENI. The CDR3 is made up of 16 amino acids. V dropped 3 bases and J dropped 0; count of bases not matched to a gene: 1. CDR3 loop: CASSPGQVSGANVLTF. As DNA, the CDR3 is TGTGCCAGCTCACCGGGACAGGTCTCTGGGGCCAACGTCCTGACTTTC.

This clonotype was counted a few times. This rearrangement joins TRBV7-9 to TRBJ1-4; possibly TRBD1 for D (5 bases). This CDR3 comprises 14 residues. V lost 7 bases, J lost 1 base, and 10 bases lay in between. CDR1 and CDR2 (germline): SEHNR, FQNEAQ (reference sequence). The CDR3 region is CASTVGVTNEKLFF. The CDR3, as DNA: TGTGCCAGCACCGTAGGGGTAACTAATGAAAAACTGTTTTTT.

The chain recombines TRBV7-2 with TRBJ2-4; 8 positions match TRBD1. CDR1 is SGHTA, CDR2 FQGNSA, per germline. The V and J ends lost 1 base and 13 bases, in that order; junction bases with no gene match: 24. This CDR3 contains 19 residues. CDR3 sequence: CASSLGDRGLGTGNYKQYF. CDR3 sequence (DNA): TGTGCCAGCAGCTTAGGAGACAGGGGCCTAGGGACGGGCAACTACAAGCAGTACTTC.

This rearrangement joins TRBV13 to TRBJ1-2; 8 nucleotides agree with TRBD1. Trimming at V came to 3 bases and at J to 6 bases, leaving 9 bases not matched to a gene. The CDR3 runs to 15 residues. The V gene's germline CDR1 is PRHDT and CDR2 FYEKMQ (reference sequence). CDR3 amino acids: CASSFTQGDEDGYTF. CDR3 sequence (DNA): TGTGCCAGCAGCTTCACACAGGGGGACGAGGATGGCTACACCTTC. The complete variable domain, with remaining parts taken from reference TRBV13 and TRBJ1-2, reads AAGVIQSPRHLIKEKRETATLKCYPIPRHDTVYWYQQGPGQDPQFLISFYEKMQSDKGSIPDRFSAQQFSDYHSELNMSSLELGDSALYFCASSFTQGDEDGYTFGSGTRLTVV.

This rearrangement joins TRBV19 to TRBJ2-1; unclear D gene. The germline gives CDR1 LNHDA, CDR2 SQIVND (reference sequence). The CDR3 is made up of 13 amino acids. Deletions cut 4 bases from V and 3 bases from J, with 7 bases between. CDR3 coding DNA: TGTGCCAGTAGTACCCCTGGCTACAATGAGCAGTTCTTC. This translates into CASSTPGYNEQFF.

Written as DNA, the CDR3 is TGTGCCAGCAGCTCCCGGACCTACTACGAGCAGTACTTC. Encoded protein: CASSSRTYYEQYF. The V gene is TRBV7-2, the J gene TRBJ2-7, with no clear D. CDR1 is SGHTA and CDR2 is FQGNSA in the germline V gene. Trimming took off 4 bases at V and 3 bases at J, with 10 bases between the two ends. The CDR3 spans 13 residues.